This TCR beta chain was recovered during a study of Graves' ophthalmopathy and Graves' hyperthyroidism. Study observations and caveats: The 13-signature model separated ophthalmopathy from stable hyperthyroidism at 85% to 90% sensitivity and roughly 81% specificity.

Amplified material comprised TCR beta CDR3 regions derived from RNA transcripts. A first-round RT-PCR used HTBI primers, followed by a second-round multiplex PCR. In TCRdb, the multiplex PCR reads were re-called with MiXCR into one record per CDR3 protein. Of 650,000 to 900,000 distinct CDR3 sequences listed, 40% are singletons. This clonotype has only a few counts. Its antigen is not identified. Each diagnosis was determined on the basis of clinical symptoms, serum thyroxine, TRAb, thyroid ultrasound and orbital computed tomography. Trimming took 5 bases from V and 4 from J; bases not matched to a gene: 12. Germline V gene lookup returns CDR1 SEHNR and CDR2 FQNEAQ (reference sequence). The CDR3 runs to 16 residues.

This chain links TRBV7-9 with TRBJ1-2; 8 nucleotides align to TRBD1. The sample was peripheral blood. The sequence derives from an adult man with Graves' ophthalmopathy. The CDR3 sequence: CASSEETGAFFYGYTF. The CDR3 region has the DNA TGTGCCAGCAGCGAGGAGACAGGGGCTTTTTTCTATGGCTACACCTTC.